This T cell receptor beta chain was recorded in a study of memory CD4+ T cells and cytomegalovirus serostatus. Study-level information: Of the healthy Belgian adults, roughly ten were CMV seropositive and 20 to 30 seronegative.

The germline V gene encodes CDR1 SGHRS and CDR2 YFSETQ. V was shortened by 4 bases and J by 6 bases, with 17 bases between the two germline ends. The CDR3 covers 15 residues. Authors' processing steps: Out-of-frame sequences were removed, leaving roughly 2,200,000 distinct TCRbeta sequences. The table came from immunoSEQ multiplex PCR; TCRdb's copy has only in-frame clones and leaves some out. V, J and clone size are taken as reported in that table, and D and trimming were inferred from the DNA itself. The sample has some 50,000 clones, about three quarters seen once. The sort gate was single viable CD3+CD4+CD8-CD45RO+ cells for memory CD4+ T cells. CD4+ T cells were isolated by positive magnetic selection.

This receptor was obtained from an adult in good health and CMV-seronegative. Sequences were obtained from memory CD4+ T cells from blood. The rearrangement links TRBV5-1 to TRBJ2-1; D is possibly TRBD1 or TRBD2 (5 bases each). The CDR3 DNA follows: TGCGCCAGCAGCAGGTTGACGGGACGGAGCAATGAGCAGTTCTTC. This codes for CASSRLTGRSNEQFF.